This T cell receptor beta chain came from a study of T-cell memory formation after mild COVID-19. This CDR3 is built from 16 residues. The germline V gene has CDR1 LGHDT and CDR2 YNNKEL (reference sequence). The ends were cut back, 3 bases at V and 0 bases at J, with 12 bases in the middle. MiXCR was run by TCRdb on the 5' RACE reads, yielding one entry per CDR3 protein. The sample lists about 49,000 distinct CDR3 sequences; 25% to 30% were seen once. This clonotype was found many times. The rearrangement joins TRBV3-1 to TRBJ1-3, with D perhaps TRBD1 (6 bases). Sequences were obtained from PBMCs or a T cell subset sorted from them (not recorded which). This clonotype originated in a man younger than 35 who had mild COVID-19 (a few samples of this study predate the infection). Cell type and time point are not known. The CDR3 sequence is CASSQTGLISGNTIYF. The CDR3 DNA is TGTGCCAGCAGCCAGACAGGACTTATCTCTGGAAACACCATATATTTT. The variable domain in full, completed from reference TRBV3-1 and TRBJ1-3, reads DTAVSQTPKYLVTQMGNDKSIKCEQNLGHDTMYWYKQDSKKFLKIMFSYNNKELIINETVPNRFSPKSPDKAHLNLHINSLELGDSAVYFCASSQTGLISGNTIYFGEGSWLTVV.